This T cell receptor beta chain was captured by sequencing in a study of blood T cell repertoires in COVID-19. Original analysis: Using reference gene primer amplification, nucleated cell counts were estimated. TCRdb's table, derived via immunoSEQ multiplex PCR, lists solely in-frame clones and lacks some. V and J calls and clone size are given by that table; D and trimming were obtained from the DNA. Here the sample spans some 120,000 clones, 65% to 90% being singletons. Per germline, CDR1 MNHEY and CDR2 SVGAGI. This CDR3 has 13 residues. With 7 bases removed from V and 1 base from J, the gap between germline ends came to 11 bases.

This TCR came from an elderly woman with acute or convalescent COVID-19. V and J are TRBV6-5 and TRBJ2-7; no reliable D call. Sample: peripheral blood. CDR3 sequence (DNA): TGTGCCAGCACCCACGACGGGTCCTACGAGCAGTACGTC. Translation gives CASTHDGSYEQYV.